This T cell receptor (beta chain) was captured in a study of T cells expressing NK-cell markers. Study information: It was sorted CD3+CD56+NKG2C+, CD3+CD56+NKG2C- and CD3+CD56-NKG2C+ T cells that supplied the TCR beta repertoires. Study-level points and caveats: These clonotypes also led the CD3+CD56-NKG2C+ fraction in a few donors. Dominant NKG2C+ clonotypes in a handful of donors made up about 1.0-8% of CD8+ T cells.

For this clonotype: Its antigen is not identified.

Beta-chain TCR cDNA was generated via 5'RACE template switching with UMIs. TCRdb re-called the 5' RACE reads and gives one entry per CDR3 protein, without DNA. This sample's clone table lists almost 450,000 distinct CDR3 sequences. There are 15 residues in the CDR3. The sequencing input was blood T cells: a sorted CD56 or NKG2C T cell subset, CD4+ or CD8+ T cells, or bulk PBMC T cells (not recorded which). This chain connects TRBV12-3 or TRBV12-4 to TRBJ2-3; TCRdb's D call of TRBD2 is untestable without DNA. The clonotype comes from a woman between 18 and 69 years old in good health. The CDR3 spells CASSFVRGVVDTQYF.